What follows is one T cell receptor beta chain and its context. The sample belongs to a study of T cell responses to AZD1222 COVID-19 vaccine. Data came from immunoSEQ multiplex PCR; TCRdb stores just in-frame clones and leaves some out. The sample carries 84,000 or so clones, around nine tenths recorded once. The sequence was obtained from an adult in good health. Here the sequenced sample was peripheral blood, taken on day 0 of AZD1222 vaccination.

The CDR3 here is CASSQSWGGTEAFF. CDR3 in DNA: TGCGCCAGCAGTCAATCATGGGGCGGAACTGAAGCTTTCTTT. This rearrangement joins TRBV23-1 to TRBJ1-1, with D perhaps matching TRBD1 (5 bases). TRBV23-1 is known as an ORF, though its function is uncertain. Trimming left V 0 bases short and J 5 bases short, with 10 bases between. The CDR3 has 14 residues.